The next 13 T cell receptor beta chains were all read from a single sample in a study of T cell changes during pregnancy in multiple sclerosis. The table came from immunoSEQ multiplex PCR; TCRdb's copy has only in-frame clones and leaves some out. The sample yields about 79,000 clones, about 93% seen once. The sequenced sample was peripheral blood, obtained in the second trimester of pregnancy. The receptors derive from a female donor in good health, enrolled as a control in a pregnancy study.

The rearrangement links TRBV18 to TRBJ2-5; D unresolved. V dropped 0 bases and J dropped 0 bases, with 8 bases sitting between them. The CDR3 loop spans 15 amino acids. The germline gives CDR1 KGHSH, CDR2 LQKENI. The CDR3 bases are TGTGCCAGCTCACCACCTCGCCAGTACCAAGAGACCCAGTACTTC. Amino acid sequence: CASSPPRQYQETQYF.

This clone was recorded once. The V gene is TRBV6-5, the J gene TRBJ2-7; TRBD1 agrees at 9 bases. Germline values: CDR1 MNHEY, CDR2 SVGAGI. CDR3 length: 14 amino acids. The V segment lost 1 base and the J segment 3 bases; nucleotides outside the gene matches: 1. The CDR3: CASSYLDRGYEQYF. The CDR3, as DNA: TGTGCCAGCAGTTACTTGGACAGGGGCTACGAGCAGTACTTC.

V usage is TRBV4-2 and J usage is TRBJ1-1; 7 nucleotides agree with TRBD1. V lost 1 base to trimming and J lost 5 bases; unmatched junction nucleotides: 7. The CDR3 is 15 residues long. Germline lookup yields CDR1 LGHNA and CDR2 YNFKEQ. CDR3 in amino acids: CASSQVSRGFTEAFF. The CDR3 region has the DNA TGTGCCAGCAGCCAAGTGAGCAGGGGGTTTACTGAAGCTTTCTTT.

The chain joins TRBV9 to TRBJ2-5; 8 nucleotides line up with TRBD2. This CDR3 has 15 residues. CDR1 is SGDLS, CDR2 YYNGEE, per germline. The V gene end was trimmed by 0 bases and the J gene end by 5 bases; junction bases not matched to a gene: 6. DNA for the CDR3: TGTGCCAGCAGCGTAGTCGGGGGGGGCCCGGAGACCCAGTACTTC. Residues: CASSVVGGGPETQYF.

V gene TRBV9 combines with J gene TRBJ2-2, with D perhaps matching TRBD2 (5 bases). CDR1 and CDR2 from the germline V gene are SGDLS and YYNGEE. Trimming shortened V by 0 bases and J by 4 bases, and 13 bases separated the two germline ends. This CDR3 is 16 amino acids long. CDR3 sequence: CASSVVSLRGTGELFF. The CDR3 nucleotides read TGTGCCAGCAGCGTAGTATCCCTTCGGGGCACCGGGGAGCTGTTTTTT.

This chain links TRBV27 with TRBJ2-7; 16 nucleotides line up with TRBD2. CDR1 and CDR2 from the germline V gene are MNHEY and SMNVEV (reference sequence). Trimming at V came to 6 bases and at J to 6 bases, leaving 5 bases not matched to a gene. The CDR3 length is 15 residues. CDR3 loop: CASSPGTSGGGEQYF. DNA for the CDR3: TGTGCCAGCAGCCCTGGGACTAGCGGGGGGGGCGAGCAGTACTTC.

The chain employs TRBV2 and TRBJ2-5, with D perhaps TRBD2 (5 bases). There are 14 residues in the CDR3. Per germline, CDR1 SNHLY and CDR2 FYNNEI. V was pared by 3 bases and J by 2 bases, with 10 bases between. The CDR3 loop reads CASSDWTVQETQYF. The CDR3 region has the DNA TGTGCCAGCAGTGACTGGACTGTTCAAGAGACCCAGTACTTC.

The J gene is TRBJ2-5, the V gene TRBV6-1; the D gene is possibly TRBD2 (7 bases). The CDR3 consists of 15 residues. Trimming cost V 0 bases and J 5 bases, with 13 bases left between them. Germline values: CDR1 MNHNS, CDR2 SASEGT. The CDR3 here is CASSEAGGAGETQYF. For the CDR3, the DNA is TGTGCCAGCAGTGAAGCAGGGGGGGCCGGGGAGACCCAGTACTTC.

The chain has TRBV27 and TRBJ1-1, with D possibly being TRBD1 (6 bases). The V gene's germline CDR1 is MNHEY and CDR2 SMNVEV (reference sequence). V was trimmed by 8 bases and J by 4 bases, leaving 20 bases between them. CDR3 size: 15 residues. The CDR3 DNA reads TGTGCCAGCGGACCTTCGACAGGATCGGCCACTGAAGCTTTCTTT. Translated, it gives CASGPSTGSATEAFF.

The chain is built from TRBV7-9 and TRBJ1-1, with D perhaps TRBD1 (5 bases). The V gene lost 5 bases and the J gene lost 0 bases, with 10 bases spanning the gap. CDR1 is SEHNR, CDR2 FQNEAQ, per germline (reference sequence). The CDR3 extends over 14 amino acids. The CDR3 loop reads CASSRQSMNTEAFF. CDR3 sequence (DNA): TGTGCCAGCAGCCGACAGTCCATGAACACTGAAGCTTTCTTT.

The chain carries TRBV7-2 and TRBJ1-4; D is undetermined. The CDR3 is 15 amino acids. CDR1 and CDR2 from the germline V gene are SGHTA and FQGNSA. With 4 bases removed from V and 7 bases from J, the gap between germline ends came to 16 bases. The CDR3 is CASSWNRTRREKLFF. The CDR3 DNA is TGTGCCAGCAGCTGGAACAGAACCCGGCGTGAAAAACTGTTTTTT.

The CDR3 nucleotides are TGTGCCAGCAGTGATTTATATAGGACAGGGGCGCAGGGCTACACCTTC. Protein product: CASSDLYRTGAQGYTF. The chain carries TRBV6-1 and TRBJ1-2; 9 nucleotides align to TRBD1. The trim removed 3 bases at V and 8 bases at J, leaving 13 bases unmatched. The CDR3 length is 16 residues. CDR1 and CDR2 (germline): MNHNS, SASEGT.

The V gene is TRBV5-5, the J gene TRBJ2-7; maybe TRBD2 (6 bases). There are 15 residues in the CDR3. Per the germline V gene, CDR1 is SGHKS and CDR2 is YYEKEE (reference sequence). V was trimmed by 3 bases and J by 5 bases, leaving 18 bases between them. CDR3 sequence (DNA): TGTGCCAGCAGCTCTACCCACGGGGGTCTCAACGAGCAGTACTTC. It encodes CASSSTHGGLNEQYF.